The entry below gives a single T cell receptor beta chain sequence along with its context. The antigen is unknown. The length of the CDR3 is 15 residues. Germline CDR1 SGHTA, CDR2 FQGNSA. Unmatched junction bases numbered 5, after V lost 2 bases and J lost 4 bases. Via CD45RO/CCR7/CD25/CD127/CD95/CD27, cells of the CD4+ naive, central memory, regulatory and stem cell-like memory subsets were sorted. Post-sort purity exceeded 95% for all sorted populations. The data derive from a study of beta chain features in type 1 diabetes. All of the isolated RNA was reverse transcribed, so expressed TCRB transcripts were sequenced. Roughly 3.4 million reads per sample on average were obtained from naive, central memory and regulatory T cell samples. Profiling relied on immunoSEQ multiplex PCR, and the TCRdb table lists in-frame clones only, not all of them. The data hold around 600,000 clones, with around an eighth observed a single time.

Study outcomes and limitations: Shorter templates may be favored by PCR, equally so in patients and controls. For Type 1 diabetes patients, all four CD4+ subsets carried TCRB CDR3s that were moderately but significantly shorter.

V gene TRBV7-2 combines with J gene TRBJ2-5; 9 bases map to TRBD2. The sample taken for sequencing was naive CD4+ T cells from blood. The sequence derives from a man aged 25 to 40 with type 1 diabetes. The CDR3 nucleotides read TGTGCCAGCAGCTTATCTGGGACTAGCAGAGAGACCCAGTACTTC. It encodes CASSLSGTSRETQYF.